The present TCR beta chain was sequenced within a study of cytomegalovirus exposure and HLA in healthy donors. This clone came up a few times. Its cognate antigen is unknown. Other DNA sequences of this sample code for an identical CDR3. Study-level points and caveats: Rare sequences made up most TCRs, while some public TCRs were found in many donors. A link between a missense DCLRE1C variant and TCR beta V- and J-gene trimming emerged from a later analysis.

Vbeta (60) and Jbeta (13) primers were used in the PCR. Using immunoSEQ multiplex PCR, the repertoire was profiled, and TCRdb retains in-frame clones only, with some absent. The table lists hundreds of thousands of clones, 75% to 80% of them singletons. The V end lost 4 bases, the J end lost 4 bases, and 9 bases lay between the germline ends. Germline V gene data show CDR1 as SGHDT and CDR2 as YYEEEE. This CDR3 is built from 12 residues. This TCR came from a male donor in good health and CMV-seronegative. The V gene is TRBV5-6, the J gene TRBJ2-7; possible D gene TRBD1, 6 bases. The sequenced sample was PBMCs. The CDR3: CASSRGTYEQYF. CDR3 in DNA: TGTGCCAGCAGCAGAGGGACATACGAGCAGTACTTC.